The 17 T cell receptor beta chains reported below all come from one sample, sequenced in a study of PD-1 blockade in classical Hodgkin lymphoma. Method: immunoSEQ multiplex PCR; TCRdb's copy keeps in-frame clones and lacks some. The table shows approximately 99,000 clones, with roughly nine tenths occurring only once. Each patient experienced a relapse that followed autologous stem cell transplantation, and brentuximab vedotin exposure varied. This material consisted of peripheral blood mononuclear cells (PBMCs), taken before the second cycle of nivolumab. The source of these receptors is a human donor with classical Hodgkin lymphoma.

Written as DNA, the CDR3 is TGTGCCAGCAGCTTCGCGGGACTAGGGTCGTACAATGAGCAGTTCTTC. Its protein is CASSFAGLGSYNEQFF. This chain joins TRBV7-2 and TRBJ2-1; 8 bases fit TRBD2. CDR1 and CDR2 (germline): SGHTA, FQGNSA. After removal of 3 bases from V and 4 bases from J, the junction contained 8 bases not matched to a gene. This CDR3 region has 16 residues.

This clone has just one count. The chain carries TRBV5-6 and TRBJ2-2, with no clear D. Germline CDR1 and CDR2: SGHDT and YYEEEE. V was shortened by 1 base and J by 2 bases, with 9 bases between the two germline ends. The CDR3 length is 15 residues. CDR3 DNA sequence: TGTGCCAGCAGCTTGTGGACCGTTAACACCGGGGAGCTGTTTTTT. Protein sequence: CASSLWTVNTGELFF.

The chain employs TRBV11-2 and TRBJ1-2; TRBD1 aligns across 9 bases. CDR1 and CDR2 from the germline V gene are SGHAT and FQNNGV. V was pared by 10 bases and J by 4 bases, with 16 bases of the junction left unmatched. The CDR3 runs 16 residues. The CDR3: CAIAPIRDRVFYGYTF. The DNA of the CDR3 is TGTGCCATAGCCCCTATCCGGGACAGGGTATTCTATGGCTACACCTTC. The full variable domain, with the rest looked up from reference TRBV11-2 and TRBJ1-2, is EAGVAQSPRYKIIEKRQSVAFWCNPISGHATLYWYQQILGQGPKLLIQFQNNGVVDDSQLPKDRFSAERLKGVDSTLKIQPAKLEDSAVYLCAIAPIRDRVFYGYTFGSGTRLTVV.

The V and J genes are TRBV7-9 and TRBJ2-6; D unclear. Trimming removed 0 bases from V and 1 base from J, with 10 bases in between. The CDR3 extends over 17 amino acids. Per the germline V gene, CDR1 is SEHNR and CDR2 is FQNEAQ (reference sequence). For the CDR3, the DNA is TGTGCCAGCAGCTTAGCAGCTGCGAGTTCTGGGGCCAACGTCCTGACTTTC. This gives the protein CASSLAAASSGANVLTF.

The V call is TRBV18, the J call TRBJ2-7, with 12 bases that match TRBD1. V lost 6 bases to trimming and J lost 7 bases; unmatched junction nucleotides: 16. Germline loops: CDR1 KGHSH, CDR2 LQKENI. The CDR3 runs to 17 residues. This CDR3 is CASSQTVSGQGAKEQYF. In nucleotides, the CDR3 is TGTGCCAGCTCTCAAACCGTTTCGGGACAGGGGGCGAAGGAGCAGTACTTC.

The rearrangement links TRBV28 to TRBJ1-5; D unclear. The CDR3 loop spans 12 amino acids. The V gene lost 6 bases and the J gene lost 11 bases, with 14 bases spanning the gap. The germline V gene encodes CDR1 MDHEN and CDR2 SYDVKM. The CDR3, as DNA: TGTGCCAGCAGCGCCGCCCGCCTGTCCCAGCATTTT. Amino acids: CASSAARLSQHF.

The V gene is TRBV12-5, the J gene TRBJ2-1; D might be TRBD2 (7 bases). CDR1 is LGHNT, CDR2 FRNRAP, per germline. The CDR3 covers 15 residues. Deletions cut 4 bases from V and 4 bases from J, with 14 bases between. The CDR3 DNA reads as TGTGCTAGTGGTTCCGTGGGGGGGCTATACAATGAGCAGTTCTTC. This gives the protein CASGSVGGLYNEQFF.

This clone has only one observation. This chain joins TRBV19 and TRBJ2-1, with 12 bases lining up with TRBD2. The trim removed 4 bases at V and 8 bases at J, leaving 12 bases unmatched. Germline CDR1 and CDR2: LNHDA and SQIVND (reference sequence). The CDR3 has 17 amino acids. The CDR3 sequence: CASSTPKTSGRSHEQFF. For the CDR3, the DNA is TGTGCCAGTAGTACACCAAAGACTAGCGGGAGATCTCATGAGCAGTTCTTC.

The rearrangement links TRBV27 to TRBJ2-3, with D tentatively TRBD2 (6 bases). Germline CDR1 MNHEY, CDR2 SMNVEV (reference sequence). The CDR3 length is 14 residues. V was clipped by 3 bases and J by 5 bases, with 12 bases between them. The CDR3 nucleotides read TGTGCCAGCAGTTTCCGGGGGTTGTTAGATACGCAGTATTTT. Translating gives CASSFRGLLDTQYF.

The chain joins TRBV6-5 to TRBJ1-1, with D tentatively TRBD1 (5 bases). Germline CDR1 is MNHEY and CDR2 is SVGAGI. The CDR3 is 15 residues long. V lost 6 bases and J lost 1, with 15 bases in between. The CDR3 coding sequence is TGTGCCAGCAGAGATAGTCACAGGAGGAACACTGAAGCTTTCTTT. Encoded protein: CASRDSHRRNTEAFF.

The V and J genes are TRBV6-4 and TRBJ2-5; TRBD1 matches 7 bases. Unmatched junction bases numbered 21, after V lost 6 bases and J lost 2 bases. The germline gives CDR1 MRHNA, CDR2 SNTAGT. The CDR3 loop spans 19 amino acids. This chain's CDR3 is CASRRKSWDSIFIQETQYF. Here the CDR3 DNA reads TGTGCCAGCAGAAGGAAATCATGGGACAGCATATTTATTCAAGAGACCCAGTACTTC.

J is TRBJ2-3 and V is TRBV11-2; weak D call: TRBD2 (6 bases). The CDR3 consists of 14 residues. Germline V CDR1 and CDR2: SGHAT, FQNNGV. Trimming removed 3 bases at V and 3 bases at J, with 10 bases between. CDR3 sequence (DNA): TGTGCCAGCAGCTTGGGGGGTGGGACAGATACGCAGTATTTT. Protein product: CASSLGGGTDTQYF. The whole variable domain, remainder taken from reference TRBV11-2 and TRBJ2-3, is EAGVAQSPRYKIIEKRQSVAFWCNPISGHATLYWYQQILGQGPKLLIQFQNNGVVDDSQLPKDRFSAERLKGVDSTLKIQPAKLEDSAVYLCASSLGGGTDTQYFGPGTRLTVL.

This CDR3 is CASSPPTANGYTF. The CDR3, as DNA: TGTGCCAGCAGCCCCCCAACAGCTAATGGCTACACCTTC. The chain has TRBV7-9 and TRBJ1-2; D not resolved. The CDR3 is 13 residues long. Trimming pared 5 bases from V and 6 bases from J, leaving 13 bases between. From germline, CDR1 is SEHNR and CDR2 FQNEAQ (reference sequence).

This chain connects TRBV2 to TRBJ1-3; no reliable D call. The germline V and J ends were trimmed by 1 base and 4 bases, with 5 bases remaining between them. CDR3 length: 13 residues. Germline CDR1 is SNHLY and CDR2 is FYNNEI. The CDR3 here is CASSEDLGNTIYF. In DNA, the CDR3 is TGTGCCAGCAGTGAAGACCTGGGAAACACCATATATTTT.

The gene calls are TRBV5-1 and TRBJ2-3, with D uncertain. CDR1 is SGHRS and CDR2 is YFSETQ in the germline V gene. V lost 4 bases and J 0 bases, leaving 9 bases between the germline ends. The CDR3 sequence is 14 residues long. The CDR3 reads CASSPWESTDTQYF. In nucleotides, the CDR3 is TGCGCCAGCAGCCCTTGGGAAAGCACAGATACGCAGTATTTT.

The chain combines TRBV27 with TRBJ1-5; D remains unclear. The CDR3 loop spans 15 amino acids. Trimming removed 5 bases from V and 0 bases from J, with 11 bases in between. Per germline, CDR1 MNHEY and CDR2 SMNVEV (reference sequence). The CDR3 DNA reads TGTGCCAGCAGTAAACAGTTCTATAGCAATCAGCCCCAGCATTTT. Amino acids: CASSKQFYSNQPQHF.

The CDR3 region is CASSLADYGYTF. The CDR3 DNA follows: TGTGCCAGCAGCTTAGCGGACTATGGCTACACCTTC. This chain joins TRBV7-9 and TRBJ1-2; no reliable D call. The CDR3 is 12 amino acids. The germline gives CDR1 SEHNR, CDR2 FQNEAQ (reference sequence). Trimming stripped 0 bases from V and 3 bases from J, with 2 bases between. The entire variable domain, with the rest obtained from reference TRBV7-9 and TRBJ1-2, is as follows: DTGVSQNPRHKITKRGQNVTFRCDPISEHNRLYWYRQTLGQGPEFLTYFQNEAQLEKSRLLSDRFSAERPKGSFSTLEIQRTEQGDSAMYLCASSLADYGYTFGSGTRLTVV.